This entry features one T cell receptor (beta chain) sequence. This sample was taken from a study of blood T cell repertoires in COVID-19. Study summary: From the United States, Italy and Spain came samples of acute and convalescent COVID-19. The cDNA or gDNA used as material had been derived from T cells, B-cell-depleted T cells, or PBMCs.

The germline V gene has CDR1 MNHEY and CDR2 SMNVEV (reference sequence). There are 16 residues in the CDR3. Trimming shortened V by 6 bases and J by 4 bases, and 21 bases separated the two germline ends. Original analysis: Amplification of reference gene primers provided the estimated nucleated cell counts. Produced via immunoSEQ multiplex PCR; TCRdb's table is partial and in-frame only. V, J and clone size are those of that table, while D and trimming were read from the DNA. The sample holds 140,000 to 150,000 clones; under 90% are singletons and the top ten take roughly 3.6%. Material for sequencing was peripheral blood. J is TRBJ1-1 and V is TRBV27; TRBD1 is a possible D gene (5 bases). This receptor was taken from a man in his sixties or seventies who had recovered from COVID-19. CDR3 DNA: TGTGCCAGCAGATCCCTCATAGGCAGGGTTAGCACTGAAGCTTTCTTT. This translates into CASRSLIGRVSTEAFF.